The 15 T cell receptor beta chains below all came from one sample that was sequenced in a study of blood T cell repertoires in COVID-19. Data came from immunoSEQ multiplex PCR; TCRdb stores just in-frame clones and leaves some out. The sample lists 100,000 to 140,000 clones; 75% to 95% were seen once. Sequencing was performed on peripheral blood. The source of these receptors is a woman in her 30s with acute or convalescent COVID-19.

The chain uses TRBV9 and TRBJ2-3, with TRBD2 identical over 13 bases. Germline V gives CDR1 SGDLS, CDR2 YYNGEE. Unmatched junction bases numbered 3, after V lost 0 bases and J lost 2 bases. The CDR3 is 17 amino acids. This CDR3 is CASSVGLAGGDTDTQYF. The CDR3 coding sequence is TGTGCCAGCAGCGTAGGACTAGCGGGGGGCGACACAGATACGCAGTATTTT.

This clone was seen only once. J is TRBJ2-5 and V is TRBV4-2, with D possibly matching TRBD2 (5 bases). Germline V gene sequence: CDR1 LGHNA, CDR2 YNFKEQ. Trimming shortened V by 1 base and J by 5 bases, and 32 bases separated the two germline ends. The CDR3 has 21 amino acids. CDR3: CASSQAASGFSKSAWRETQYF. In DNA, the CDR3 is TGTGCCAGCAGCCAAGCGGCGTCGGGGTTCTCGAAAAGCGCCTGGAGGGAGACCCAGTACTTC.

This chain uses TRBV29-1 with TRBJ1-1, with a weak D call TRBD1 (5 bases). There are 13 residues in the CDR3. CDR1 is SQVTM and CDR2 is ANQGSEA in the germline V gene. V lost 0 bases to trimming and J lost 5 bases, with 10 bases between them. The CDR3 DNA follows: TGCAGCGTTGAAGATCGGGGGGTAACTGAAGCTTTCTTT. This translates into CSVEDRGVTEAFF.

This chain uses TRBV24-1 with TRBJ2-2; D remains unclear. This CDR3 has 14 residues. Germline values: CDR1 KGHDR, CDR2 SFDVKD. Trimming left V 1 base short and J 4 bases short, with 6 bases between. For the CDR3, the DNA is TGTGCCACCAGTGATTTCCCCCGCACCGGGGAGCTGTTTTTT. This codes for CATSDFPRTGELFF.

Note on this clone: At one boundary the junction diverges from the germline segment, which might be a read error. J is TRBJ2-5 and V is TRBV7-7; 10 nucleotides agree with TRBD2. The V gene's germline CDR1 is SSHAT and CDR2 FNYEAQ (reference sequence). This CDR3 is 15 amino acids long. The CDR3 bases are TGTGCTAGCAGCTTACGGACTAGCGGAGGGGAGACCCAGTACTTC. Translated, it gives CASSLRTSGGETQYF.

The chain joins TRBV4-3 to TRBJ2-1; 8 bases match TRBD2. Germline V gives CDR1 LGHNA, CDR2 YSLEER. Trimming removed 0 bases from V and 7 bases from J; junction bases left unmatched: 14. The CDR3 extends over 18 amino acids. As DNA, the CDR3 is TGCGCCAGCAGCCAAGACCCAGGGAGTGCTAGCGGGTTTAATGAGCAGTTCTTC. The encoded protein is CASSQDPGSASGFNEQFF.

The genes are TRBV6-6 and TRBJ1-1, with unresolved D. Germline assignment: CDR1 MNHNY and CDR2 SVGAGI (reference sequence). V shed 6 bases and J shed 5 bases, with 7 bases lying between them. The CDR3 has 11 amino acids. CDR3 sequence (DNA): TGTGCCAGCAGCCCCCGGACTGAAGCTTTCTTT. Protein sequence: CASSPRTEAFF.

This clone came up once. The chain links TRBV5-1 to TRBJ1-2; a possible D gene is TRBD1 (6 bases). The V gene's germline CDR1 is SGHRS and CDR2 YFSETQ. CDR3 length equals 14 residues. V was pared by 4 bases and J by 7 bases, with 17 bases between. CDR3 region: CASSPVGGLRGYTF. CDR3 DNA sequence: TGCGCCAGCAGCCCAGTGGGGGGGCTGCGTGGCTACACCTTC.

A single count supports this clone. This chain links TRBV28 with TRBJ1-4; tentative D call: TRBD1 (5 bases). Germline CDR1 MDHEN, CDR2 SYDVKM. The CDR3 extends over 16 amino acids. V dropped 8 bases and J dropped 0 bases, with 16 bases sitting between them. CDR3 nucleotides: TGTGCCAGCGAAGGTCAGGGACTGGCAACTAATGAAAAACTGTTTTTT. Translation gives CASEGQGLATNEKLFF.

This clone came up once. V gene TRBV5-4 combines with J gene TRBJ2-5; a weak D match, TRBD1 (5 bases). This CDR3 contains 12 residues. Per the germline V gene, CDR1 is SGHNT and CDR2 is YYREEE (reference sequence). V lost 2 bases to trimming and J lost 3 bases, with 5 bases between them. Here the CDR3 DNA reads TGTGCCAGCAGCTTCAGGGAAGAGACCCAGTACTTC. The encoded protein is CASSFREETQYF.

The J gene is TRBJ1-1, the V gene TRBV27; 7 nucleotides line up with TRBD1. The junction had 7 bases not matched to a gene; V was cut back by 4 bases and J by 5 bases. The CDR3 runs to 14 residues. CDR1 and CDR2 from the germline V gene are MNHEY and SMNVEV (reference sequence). CDR3 region: CASSSTGRSTEAFF. The CDR3 DNA follows: TGTGCCAGCAGTTCGACAGGGAGGTCGACTGAAGCTTTCTTT.

This sequence joins TRBV28 and TRBJ1-6, with D possibly TRBD1 on 5 matching bases. The germline V gene encodes CDR1 MDHEN and CDR2 SYDVKM. The CDR3 runs 17 residues. V lost 4 bases and J lost 0, with 13 bases in between. CDR3 DNA: TGTGCCAGCAGTTCGGGACTTCCGAGCTCCTATAATTCACCCCTCCACTTT. Translated: CASSSGLPSSYNSPLHF.

This rearrangement joins TRBV29-1 to TRBJ1-1; perhaps TRBD1 as D (5 bases). This CDR3 is built from 14 residues. Trimming took off 7 bases at V and 0 bases at J, with 15 bases between the two ends. CDR1 and CDR2 (germline): SQVTM, ANQGSEA. The CDR3, as DNA: TGCAGCGGGTCGGCAGGGAGGTTGAACACTGAAGCTTTCTTT. Protein product: CSGSAGRLNTEAFF. Supplemented by reference TRBV29-1 and TRBJ1-1, the full variable domain reads SAVISQKPSRDICQRGTSLTIQCQVDSQVTMMFWYRQQPGQSLTLIATANQGSEATYESGFVIDKFPISRPNLTFSTLTVSNMSPEDSSIYLCSGSAGRLNTEAFFGQGTRLTVV.

V and J are TRBV5-1 and TRBJ2-2; D possibly corresponds to TRBD2 (5 bases). Germline V lookup: CDR1 SGHRS, CDR2 YFSETQ. The CDR3 is 13 residues long. V lost 4 bases and J lost 5, with 9 bases in between. The CDR3 DNA follows: TGCGCCAGCAGCCCCTCGGGGACCGGGGAGCTGTTTTTT. Amino acid sequence: CASSPSGTGELFF. Full variable domain (outside the CDR3, taken from reference TRBV5-1 and TRBJ2-2): KAGVTQTPRYLIKTRGQQVTLSCSPISGHRSVSWYQQTPGQGLQFLFEYFSETQRNKGNFPGRFSGRQFSNSRSEMNVSTLELGDSALYLCASSPSGTGELFFGEGSRLTVL.

V usage is TRBV6-5 and J usage is TRBJ1-6, with TRBD1 identical over 7 bases. V shed 5 bases, J shed 3 bases, and the junction held 1 base outside the gene matches. The CDR3 sequence is 14 residues long. Germline CDR1 reads MNHEY; CDR2 reads SVGAGI. In DNA, the CDR3 is TGTGCCAGCAGTCGGACAGGCTATAATTCACCCCTCCACTTT. It specifies CASSRTGYNSPLHF.